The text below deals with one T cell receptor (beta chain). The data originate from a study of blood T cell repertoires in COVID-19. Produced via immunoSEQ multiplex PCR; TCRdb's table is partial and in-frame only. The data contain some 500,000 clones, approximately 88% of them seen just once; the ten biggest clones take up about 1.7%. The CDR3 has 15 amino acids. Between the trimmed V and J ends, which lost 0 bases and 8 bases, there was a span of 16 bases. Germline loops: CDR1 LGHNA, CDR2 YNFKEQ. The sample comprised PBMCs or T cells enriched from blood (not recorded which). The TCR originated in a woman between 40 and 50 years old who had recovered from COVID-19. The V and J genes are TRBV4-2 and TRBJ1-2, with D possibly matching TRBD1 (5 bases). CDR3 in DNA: TGTGCCAGCAGCCAAGATTTGGCCCAAAAGGGGGGCTACACCTTC. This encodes CASSQDLAQKGGYTF.